This entry concerns a single T cell receptor beta chain. V was pared by 3 bases and J by 0 bases, with 9 bases between. In germline, CDR1 is SGHAT, CDR2 FQNNGV. The CDR3 is 15 residues long. This entry comes from a study of blood T cell repertoires in COVID-19. Study at large: The samples span acute and convalescent COVID-19 from the United States, Italy and Spain. Nucleic acid was either cDNA or gDNA, and it came from T cells, B-cell-depleted T cells, or PBMCs.

As processed by the authors: Amplification with reference gene primers provided the estimates of nucleated cell counts. Libraries were prepared by immunoSEQ multiplex PCR; TCRdb keeps only in-frame clonotypes and omits some of them. That table supplies the V and J calls and clone size; D and trimming were determined from the DNA. This table has some 180,000 clones, approximately 88% appearing once. This receptor was taken from a man aged 35-49 years with acute or convalescent COVID-19. The sequencing input was peripheral blood. This chain connects TRBV11-2 to TRBJ1-3, with D maybe TRBD1 (6 bases). The CDR3 nucleotides read TGTGCCAGCAGCTTTGACAGGAACTCTGGAAACACCATATATTTT. Translating it yields CASSFDRNSGNTIYF.